These 15 T cell receptor beta chains share one sample of origin, sequenced in a study of cytomegalovirus exposure and HLA in healthy donors. Primers for the PCR totalled 60 Vbeta and 13 Jbeta. Profiled with immunoSEQ multiplex PCR; TCRdb holds only in-frame clones, not every one. The top ten clones hold roughly 8.4% of a sample with roughly 120,000 clones, roughly 70% of them seen once. Sequencing used PBMCs. The receptors shown here come from a young man in good health and CMV-seropositive.

The chain employs TRBV19 and TRBJ2-2; TRBD2 matches at 8 bases. Unmatched junction bases numbered 21, after V lost 11 bases and J lost 4 bases. The germline V gene encodes CDR1 LNHDA and CDR2 SQIVND (reference sequence). This CDR3 spans 18 amino acids. The CDR3 spells CALGGRGGGVGGTGELFF. CDR3 sequence (DNA): TGTGCCCTTGGGGGCCGGGGGGGCGGGGTTGGTGGCACCGGGGAGCTGTTTTTT.

This rearrangement joins TRBV5-5 to TRBJ2-2; D might be TRBD1 (6 bases). The germline V gene has CDR1 SGHKS and CDR2 YYEKEE (reference sequence). This CDR3 has 15 amino acids. Trimming took off 3 bases at V and 5 bases at J, with 14 bases between the two ends. The CDR3 nucleotides are TGTGCCAGCAGCTCCTATGTACAGGGAACCGGGGAGCTGTTTTTT. Protein sequence: CASSSYVQGTGELFF.

The chain recombines TRBV30 with TRBJ1-2; unclear D gene. Per germline, CDR1 GTSNPN and CDR2 SVGIG (reference sequence). V was trimmed by 5 bases and J by 4 bases, leaving 11 bases between them. This CDR3 is 12 amino acids long. The CDR3 loop is CAWVRVRYGYTF. For the CDR3, the DNA is TGTGCCTGGGTGAGGGTACGCTATGGCTACACCTTC.

This chain connects TRBV7-3 to TRBJ2-2; D might be TRBD1 (5 bases). V lost 5 bases and J 4 bases, leaving 11 bases between the germline ends. From germline, CDR1 is SGHTA and CDR2 FQGTGA. CDR3 length: 14 residues. CDR3 sequence (DNA): TGTGCCAGCAGCCCACAGACAGCCACCGGGGAGCTGTTTTTT. Amino acid sequence: CASSPQTATGELFF. The full variable domain, with the rest looked up from reference TRBV7-3 and TRBJ2-2, is GAGVSQTPSNKVTEKGKYVELRCDPISGHTALYWYRQSLGQGPEFLIYFQGTGAADDSGLPNDRFFAVRPEGSVSTLKIQRTERGDSAVYLCASSPQTATGELFFGEGSRLTVL.

This chain joins TRBV5-1 and TRBJ2-7; 8 bases line up with TRBD1. Germline CDR1 and CDR2: SGHRS and YFSETQ. The CDR3 loop spans 15 amino acids. V lost 0 bases to trimming and J lost 6 bases; unmatched junction nucleotides: 8. CDR3 sequence (DNA): TGCGCCAGCAGCTTGGACGGCAGGGGGCTGTCCGAGCAGTACTTC. Its protein product is CASSLDGRGLSEQYF.

The V call is TRBV27, the J call TRBJ1-1; D is possibly TRBD1 (6 bases). The V end was cut by 6 bases, the J end by 0 bases, with 11 bases between. This CDR3 region has 14 residues. The germline gives CDR1 MNHEY, CDR2 SMNVEV (reference sequence). The CDR3 coding sequence is TGTGCCAGCAGGATGGACAGAATGAACACTGAAGCTTTCTTT. It specifies CASRMDRMNTEAFF.

This sequence joins TRBV7-9 and TRBJ1-4; D possibly corresponds to TRBD1 (6 bases). Trimming pared 3 bases from V and 7 bases from J, leaving 21 bases between. Per germline, CDR1 SEHNR and CDR2 FQNEAQ (reference sequence). CDR3 length: 17 residues. CDR3 residues: CASSFIDTRQVGEKLFF. CDR3 sequence (DNA): TGTGCCAGCAGCTTTATAGATACGAGACAGGTTGGTGAAAAACTGTTTTTT.

This rearrangement joins TRBV7-9 to TRBJ2-7, with 9 bases lining up with TRBD1. V dropped 5 bases and J dropped 2; count of bases not matched to a gene: 7. In germline, CDR1 is SEHNR, CDR2 FQNEAQ (reference sequence). This CDR3 contains 15 residues. The CDR3 coding sequence is TGTGCCAGCAGCCCGGACAGGGGAATAACCTACGAGCAGTACTTC. This codes for CASSPDRGITYEQYF. Complete variable domain (other parts from reference TRBV7-9 and TRBJ2-7): DTGVSQNPRHKITKRGQNVTFRCDPISEHNRLYWYRQTLGQGPEFLTYFQNEAQLEKSRLLSDRFSAERPKGSFSTLEIQRTEQGDSAMYLCASSPDRGITYEQYFGPGTRLTVT.

This clone was seen a few times. The rearrangement joins TRBV28 to TRBJ1-2; possibly TRBD1 for D (5 bases). V gave up 7 bases and J gave up 4 bases, with 19 bases separating them. CDR3 length: 15 residues. CDR1 is MDHEN and CDR2 is SYDVKM in the germline V gene. The chain's CDR3 is CASTLRPQGSYGYTF. CDR3 nucleotides: TGTGCCAGCACCCTCAGGCCTCAGGGTTCCTATGGCTACACCTTC.

The rearrangement uses TRBV7-3 and TRBJ2-1, with D possibly TRBD1 on 7 matching bases. This CDR3 region has 15 residues. V was shortened by 5 bases and J by 3 bases, with 14 bases between the two germline ends. CDR1 is SGHTA, CDR2 FQGTGA, per germline. The CDR3 loop reads CASSARGANYNEQFF. The CDR3 coding sequence is TGTGCCAGCAGCGCCAGGGGGGCGAACTACAATGAGCAGTTCTTC.

This clone occurred a few times. The chain joins TRBV7-2 to TRBJ2-1; 7 bases are a match to TRBD2. Losses at the gene ends were 0 bases for V and 5 bases for J; bases not matched to a gene: 10. This CDR3 is 17 amino acids long. Germline V gene sequence: CDR1 SGHTA, CDR2 FQGNSA. DNA of the CDR3: TGTGCCAGCAGCTTAGCCTATCAGCGGGGCCGGAACAATGAGCAGTTCTTC. Its protein is CASSLAYQRGRNNEQFF.

J is TRBJ1-5 and V is TRBV7-8; 8 bases agree with TRBD1. The CDR3 is made up of 15 amino acids. The germline gives CDR1 SGHVS, CDR2 FQNEAQ. V was clipped by 5 bases and J by 2 bases; unmatched bases: 5. The CDR3 bases are TGTGCCAGCAGCACGGACAGGGCAGGCAATCAGCCCCAGCATTTT. Translation gives CASSTDRAGNQPQHF.

The rearrangement uses TRBV15 and TRBJ1-6, with 7 nucleotides matching TRBD1. Germline lookup yields CDR1 LNHNV and CDR2 YYDKDF (reference sequence). V gave up 5 bases and J gave up 5 bases; unmatched junction bases: 18. CDR3 length equals 19 residues. The DNA for the CDR3 is TGTGCCACCAGCCCCGACAGGGAGCTATGGGCTATTGATAATTCACCCCTCCACTTT. Translating it yields CATSPDRELWAIDNSPLHF.

The chain employs TRBV30 and TRBJ2-1; TRBD2 agrees at 7 bases. V was pared by 4 bases and J by 9 bases, with 9 bases of the junction left unmatched. The CDR3 sequence is 13 residues long. CDR1 and CDR2 from the germline V gene are GTSNPN and SVGIG (reference sequence). The CDR3 loop reads CAWNLRGEGEQFF. Here the CDR3 DNA reads TGTGCCTGGAACCTCCGCGGGGAGGGTGAGCAGTTCTTC.

This clone has just a few counts. J is TRBJ2-2 and V is TRBV7-3; possible D gene TRBD1, 6 bases. V gave up 0 bases and J gave up 4 bases, with 15 bases separating them. CDR3 size: 17 residues. Germline V lookup: CDR1 SGHTA, CDR2 FQGTGA. The CDR3 coding sequence is TGTGCCAGCAGCTTAACGGCACAGGGAGTTAGCACCGGGGAGCTGTTTTTT. Amino acids: CASSLTAQGVSTGELFF.